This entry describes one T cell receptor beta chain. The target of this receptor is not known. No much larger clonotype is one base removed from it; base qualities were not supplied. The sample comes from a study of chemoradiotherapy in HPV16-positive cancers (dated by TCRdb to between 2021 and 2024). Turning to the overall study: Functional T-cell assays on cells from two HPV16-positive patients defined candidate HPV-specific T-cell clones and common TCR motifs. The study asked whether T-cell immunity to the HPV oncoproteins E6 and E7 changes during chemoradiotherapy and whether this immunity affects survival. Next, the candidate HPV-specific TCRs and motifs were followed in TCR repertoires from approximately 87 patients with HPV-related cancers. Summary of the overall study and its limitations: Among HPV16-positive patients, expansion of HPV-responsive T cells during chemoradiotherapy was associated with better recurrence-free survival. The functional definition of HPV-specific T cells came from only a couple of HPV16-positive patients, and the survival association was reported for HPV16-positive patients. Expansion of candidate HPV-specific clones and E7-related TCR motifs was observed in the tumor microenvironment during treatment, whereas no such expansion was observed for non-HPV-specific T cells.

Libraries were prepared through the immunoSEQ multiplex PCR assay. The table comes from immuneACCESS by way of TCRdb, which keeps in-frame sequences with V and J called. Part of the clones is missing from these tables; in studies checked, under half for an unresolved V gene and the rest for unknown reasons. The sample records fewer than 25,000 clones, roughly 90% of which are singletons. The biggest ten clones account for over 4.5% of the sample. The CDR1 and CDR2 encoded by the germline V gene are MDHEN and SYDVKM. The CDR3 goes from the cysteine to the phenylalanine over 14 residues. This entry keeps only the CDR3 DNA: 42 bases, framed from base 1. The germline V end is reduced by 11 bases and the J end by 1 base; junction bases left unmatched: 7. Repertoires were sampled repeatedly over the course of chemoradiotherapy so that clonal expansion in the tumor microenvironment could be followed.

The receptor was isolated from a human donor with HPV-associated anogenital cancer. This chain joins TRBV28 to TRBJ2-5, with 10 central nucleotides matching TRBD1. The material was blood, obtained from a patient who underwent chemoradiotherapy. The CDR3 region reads CASRQGASQETQYF. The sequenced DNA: TGTGCCTCCCGACAGGGGGCTTCCCAAGAGACCCAGTACTTC.